This entry describes one T cell receptor (beta chain). The antigen remains unidentified. This record belongs to a study of cytomegalovirus exposure and HLA in healthy donors. Study in general: Out of about 190 million T cells, an earlier analysis found over 90 million unique TCR beta sequences in total.

Whole-study results and caveats: CMV serostatus was the sole immune exposure data available.

PCR amplification relied on 60 Vbeta primers (plus 13 Jbeta primers). Libraries were prepared by immunoSEQ multiplex PCR; TCRdb keeps only in-frame clonotypes and omits some of them. This table holds about 150,000 clones, 61% found once. V was clipped by 6 bases and J by 7 bases, with 13 bases between them. Germline CDR1 reads MNHNY; CDR2 reads SVGAGI (reference sequence). The CDR3 has 14 residues. Sequencing input: PBMCs. The chain carries TRBV6-6 and TRBJ1-6, with a possible D match to TRBD1 (6 bases). This TCR was sampled from a male donor in good health and CMV-seronegative. The CDR3 DNA is TGTGCCAGCAGCTTACAGGGCGTGAATTCACCCCTCCACTTT. This encodes CASSLQGVNSPLHF.